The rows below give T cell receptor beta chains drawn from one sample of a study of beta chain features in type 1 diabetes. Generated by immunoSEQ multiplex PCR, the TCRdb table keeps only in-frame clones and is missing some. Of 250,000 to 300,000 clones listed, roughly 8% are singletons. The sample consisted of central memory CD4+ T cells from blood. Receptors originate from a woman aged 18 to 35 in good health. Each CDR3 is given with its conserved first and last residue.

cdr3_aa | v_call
CASTGSWSRDEQFF | TRBV6-1
CASSLGAGGGDEQFF | TRBV7-2
CAWSLGTFYEQYF | TRBV30
CASRLQGSNQPQHF | TRBV5-4
CASSQRIRTDTQYF | TRBV4-2
CAWSVRQGSNYGYTF | TRBV30
CASSQDASTDTQYF | TRBV4-3
CSAWSGTRNPNEQFF | TRBV29-1
CASSPNGDPETQYF | TRBV18
CASAPARGYGYTF | TRBV2